Sequencing of this TCR beta chain was carried out in a study of shared clonotypes between healthy human individuals. Note on this clone: At one end the junction does not follow the germline gene, possibly because of a read error.

Clones were sequenced by immunoSEQ multiplex PCR, and TCRdb holds only the in-frame ones, with some missing. Of approximately 2.5 million clones listed, approximately 93% are singletons. Recent vaccinations or acute infections were absent in the healthy HIV-negative adult donors. The CDR3 is 11 residues long. Germline loops: CDR1 SGHVS, CDR2 FQNEAQ. The specimen was naive CD4+ T cells from PBMCs. The subset: CD45RA+ positively selected. The source of this sequence is a man aged 18-30 years in good health. Some clones in this sample may be carry-over from other donors' samples. The rearrangement uses TRBV7-8 and TRBJ2-7; D call uncertain. For the CDR3, the DNA is TGTGCCAGCAGCATAGCTGTCGAGCAGTACTTC. Residues: CASSIAVEQYF.